This T cell receptor beta chain was profiled in a study of blood T cell repertoires in COVID-19. Using immunoSEQ multiplex PCR, the repertoire was profiled, and TCRdb retains in-frame clones only, with some absent. The sample contains approximately 97,000 clones, about 85% of which appear only once. This clone was seen more than once but under ten times. The CDR3 consists of 13 residues. V lost 7 bases and J lost 5, with 12 bases in between. The specimen was peripheral blood. The TCR was taken from a woman between 50 and 59 years old with COVID-19, enrolled during active disease. The chain uses TRBV12-3 or TRBV12-4 and TRBJ1-5, with a possible D match to TRBD1 (6 bases). CDR3 DNA: TGTGCCAGCAAACAGGGAAAGTATCAGCCCCAGCATTTT. Its translation: CASKQGKYQPQHF.